Sequencing of this T cell receptor (beta chain) was carried out in a study of T cell changes during pregnancy in multiple sclerosis. V shed 3 bases and J 4 bases; nucleotides not matched to a gene: 1. Germline V gene sequence: CDR1 SGDLS, CDR2 YYNGEE. The CDR3 spans 14 residues. TCRdb's table, derived via immunoSEQ multiplex PCR, lists solely in-frame clones and lacks some. The repertoire includes about 52,000 clones, around nine tenths of them detected once, and approximately 0.4% sits in the top ten. The source was CD4+ T cells from peripheral blood mononuclear cells, collected before pregnancy. The rearrangement uses TRBV9 and TRBJ1-2; TRBD1 matches at 12 bases. This clonotype was obtained from a female donor with multiple sclerosis, enrolled in a pregnancy study. In nucleotides, the CDR3 is TGTGCCAGCAGCGGGGGACAGGGGGCCTATGGCTACACCTTC. Amino acids: CASSGGQGAYGYTF.